These 18 T cell receptor beta chains were sequenced from one sample in a study of shared clonotypes between healthy human individuals. Libraries were prepared by immunoSEQ multiplex PCR; TCRdb keeps only in-frame clonotypes and omits some of them. This table holds roughly 2.2 million clones, approximately 95% found once. The sequenced material came from naive CD4+ T cells from PBMCs. Stated subset: CD45RA+ positively selected. The receptors were gathered from a man aged 18-30 years in good health. Some clones in this sample may be carry-over from other donors' samples.

The chain employs TRBV5-1 and TRBJ1-2, with D hard to call. Trimming took off 0 bases at V and 3 bases at J, with 9 bases between the two ends. Germline CDR1 reads SGHRS; CDR2 reads YFSETQ. This CDR3 is built from 14 residues. The CDR3 sequence: CASSLAASDYGYTF. CDR3 DNA sequence: TGCGCCAGCAGCTTGGCGGCGTCAGACTATGGCTACACCTTC.

J is TRBJ2-7 and V is TRBV4-1; D remains unclear. CDR3 size: 14 residues. Trimming pared 4 bases from V and 1 base from J, leaving 11 bases between. The germline CDR1 and CDR2 sequences are MGHRA and YSYEKL. The CDR3 here is CASSPLGESYEQYF. CDR3 nucleotide sequence: TGCGCCAGCAGCCCCCTCGGAGAATCCTACGAGCAGTACTTC.

The CDR3 is CATSRPPTSGSSYEQYF. The CDR3 coding sequence is TGTGCCACCAGCAGACCCCCGACTAGCGGGAGCTCCTACGAGCAGTACTTC. The chain links TRBV15 to TRBJ2-7; TRBD2 matches 12 bases. CDR1 LNHNV and CDR2 YYDKDF come from the germline V gene (reference sequence). This CDR3 has 17 residues. V shed 2 bases, J shed 0 bases, and the junction held 5 bases outside the gene matches.

The chain uses TRBV4-3 and TRBJ2-3; 8 bases map to TRBD1. The CDR3 contains 15 residues. V shed 8 bases, J shed 2 bases, and the junction held 9 bases outside the gene matches. The germline V gene has CDR1 LGHNA and CDR2 YSLEER. CDR3 nucleotide sequence: TGCGCCAGCGGAATGGACAGGGCATCCACAGATACGCAGTATTTT. This encodes CASGMDRASTDTQYF.

J is TRBJ2-1 and V is TRBV6-5; D may be TRBD1 (6 bases). Germline V gene data show CDR1 as MNHEY and CDR2 as SVGAGI. Between the trimmed V and J ends, which lost 6 bases and 6 bases, there was a span of 12 bases. The CDR3 has 13 residues. The CDR3: CASSPDRSNEQFF. The CDR3, as DNA: TGTGCCAGCAGCCCAGACAGGAGCAATGAGCAGTTCTTC.

This clone was found once. The genes are TRBV9 and TRBJ1-5; D not certain. The CDR3 length is 13 residues. The V and J ends lost 0 bases and 6 bases respectively, with 7 bases between them. Germline V gene sequence: CDR1 SGDLS, CDR2 YYNGEE. CDR3 bases: TGTGCCAGCAGCGTAGATTGGGCTCAGCCCCAGCATTTT. Translating gives CASSVDWAQPQHF. Based on the CDR3 plus reference TRBV9 and TRBJ1-5, the full variable domain is DSGVTQTPKHLITATGQRVTLRCSPRSGDLSVYWYQQSLDQGLQFLIQYYNGEERAKGNILERFSAQQFPDLHSELNLSSLELGDSALYFCASSVDWAQPQHFGDGTRLSIL.

In its sample, this clone was seen a few times. The genes are TRBV30 and TRBJ1-1; D remains unclear. Germline V gene data show CDR1 as GTSNPN and CDR2 as SVGIG (reference sequence). The CDR3 extends over 12 amino acids. V lost 3 bases and J lost 11, with 16 bases in between. As DNA, the CDR3 is TGTGCCTGGAGGAAGTCAAGTGGAAGCGCTTTCTTT. Translation gives CAWRKSSGSAFF.

V and J are TRBV4-2 and TRBJ2-1; D might be TRBD2 (5 bases). Trimming removed 4 bases from V and 0 bases from J, with 13 bases in between. This CDR3 contains 16 residues. Germline V lookup: CDR1 LGHNA, CDR2 YNFKEQ. The CDR3 reads CASSRGSRASYNEQFF. The CDR3 nucleotides read TGTGCCAGCAGCCGGGGTTCGAGGGCCTCCTACAATGAGCAGTTCTTC.

In its sample, this clone was seen once. The genes are TRBV15 and TRBJ2-1; 11 bases fit TRBD2. Germline V lookup: CDR1 LNHNV, CDR2 YYDKDF (reference sequence). The CDR3 loop spans 16 amino acids. After removal of 2 bases from V and 5 bases from J, the junction contained 5 bases not matched to a gene. The chain's CDR3 is CATSRRTSGQDNEQFF. DNA for the CDR3: TGTGCCACCAGCAGACGGACTAGCGGGCAAGACAATGAGCAGTTCTTC.

The chain combines TRBV6-6 with TRBJ2-3; 7 nucleotides agree with TRBD2. This CDR3 comprises 14 residues. V shed 7 bases and J 3 bases; nucleotides not matched to a gene: 7. Germline assignment: CDR1 MNHNY and CDR2 SVGAGI (reference sequence). This chain's CDR3 is CASTLGGRTDTQYF. DNA of the CDR3: TGTGCCAGCACCCTGGGAGGGCGTACAGATACGCAGTATTTT.

The J gene is TRBJ1-1, the V gene TRBV5-4, with D unclear. This CDR3 region has 15 residues. Germline V CDR1 and CDR2: SGHNT, YYREEE (reference sequence). Trimming cost V 4 bases and J 0 bases, with 13 bases left between them. CDR3 coding DNA: TGTGCCAGCAGCCCGCAGAGGACCATGAACACTGAAGCTTTCTTT. It is translated as CASSPQRTMNTEAFF.

The gene calls are TRBV9 and TRBJ1-4, with 10 bases lining up with TRBD1. This CDR3 region has 17 residues. Trimming cost V 2 bases and J 3 bases; bases outside gene matches: 7. Looked up from germline, CDR1 is SGDLS and CDR2 is YYNGEE. CDR3 loop: CASSVRTGGLANEKLFF. The CDR3 nucleotides read TGTGCCAGCAGCGTTCGGACAGGGGGGCTTGCTAATGAAAAACTGTTTTTT.

Regarding this clone: This specimen includes other DNA sequences encoding the same CDR3. The rearrangement uses TRBV12-5 and TRBJ2-3, with D tentatively TRBD2 (5 bases). CDR1 is LGHNT, CDR2 FRNRAP, per germline. This CDR3 contains 14 residues. The germline V and J ends were trimmed by 3 bases and 0 bases, with 7 bases remaining between them. In DNA form, the CDR3 reads TGTGCTAGTGGTTTAGGACTTAGCACAGATACGCAGTATTTT. This codes for CASGLGLSTDTQYF.

This clone has just one count. This sequence joins TRBV25-1 and TRBJ2-3; D ambiguous. Germline loops: CDR1 MGHDK, CDR2 SYGVNS. The CDR3 is 12 residues long. V lost 6 bases and J lost 5, with 9 bases in between. Here the CDR3 DNA reads TGTGCCAGCAGCCTCGAGAGAGATACGCAGTATTTT. Its protein product is CASSLERDTQYF.

The chain joins TRBV4-2 to TRBJ2-1, with D unresolved. CDR1 is LGHNA, CDR2 YNFKEQ, per germline. The V end was cut by 5 bases, the J end by 8 bases, with 10 bases between. The CDR3 is made up of 12 amino acids. CDR3 sequence: CASSGYPDEQFF. CDR3 nucleotide sequence: TGTGCCAGCAGCGGCTACCCGGATGAGCAGTTCTTC.

V usage is TRBV5-1 and J usage is TRBJ2-3; D gene ambiguous. Trimming removed 7 bases from V and 5 bases from J, with 14 bases in between. Germline-derived CDR1 and CDR2 are SGHRS and YFSETQ. This CDR3 comprises 13 residues. The CDR3 region is CASSGLVGDTQYF. CDR3 nucleotides: TGCGCCAGCTCAGGCCTAGTGGGAGATACGCAGTATTTT.

V is TRBV28 and J is TRBJ1-2; 7 bases are shared with TRBD1. CDR1 is MDHEN, CDR2 SYDVKM, per germline. V gave up 8 bases and J gave up 3 bases; unmatched junction bases: 6. The CDR3 runs to 13 residues. This chain's CDR3 is CASLNRGDYGYTF. DNA for the CDR3: TGTGCCAGCCTAAACAGGGGAGACTATGGCTACACCTTC.

As concerns this clone: The sample carries other DNA sequences with the same CDR3. This chain uses TRBV30 with TRBJ2-5; D is unresolved. The CDR3 extends over 11 amino acids. Looked up from germline, CDR1 is GTSNPN and CDR2 is SVGIG (reference sequence). Deletions cut 0 bases from V and 5 bases from J, with 4 bases between. CDR3 loop: CAWSVAETQYF. DNA for the CDR3: TGTGCCTGGAGTGTAGCGGAGACCCAGTACTTC.